This T cell receptor beta chain stems from a study of T-cell reconstitution after alpha-beta-depleted transplantation in children. This clonotype has more than one count but fewer than ten. Construction of the TCRbeta library involved unique molecular identifiers. TCRdb independently ran MiXCR on the PCR reads; one entry per CDR3 protein. This table has just over 350,000 distinct CDR3 sequences, more than 10% appearing once. The CDR3 contains 14 residues. Germline assignment: CDR1 DFQATT and CDR2 SNEGSKA (reference sequence). Trimming cost V 1 base and J 0 bases, with 9 bases left between them. This rearrangement joins TRBV20-1 to TRBJ1-1; no reliable D call. Sequenced material: PBMCs, taken from the stem cell graft. This clonotype originated in a human donor who donated a stem cell graft to a child with Fanconi anemia. The CDR3 loop is CSARAKRMNTEAFF. Here the CDR3 DNA reads TGCAGTGCTAGAGCGAAACGTATGAACACTGAAGCTTTCTTT.